This T cell receptor beta chain is drawn from a study of blood T cell repertoires in COVID-19. Study-wide background: Samples of COVID-19 (acute and convalescent) were obtained from the United States, Italy and Spain.

Trimming removed 3 bases at V and 3 bases at J, with 12 bases between. The CDR3 is made up of 14 amino acids. Looked up from germline, CDR1 is ENHRY and CDR2 is SYGVKD. Some clones are missing from TCRdb's copy, which holds only in-frame ones; the method was immunoSEQ multiplex PCR. The sample records about 120,000 clones, roughly four fifths being singletons. The sequenced material came from peripheral blood. The chain links TRBV10-3 to TRBJ2-7, with no clear D. The TCR was taken from a human donor in a cohort sampled during active COVID-19. The CDR3 here is CAISERTDLYEQYF. The DNA of the CDR3 is TGTGCCATCAGTGAAAGAACAGACCTCTACGAGCAGTACTTC.